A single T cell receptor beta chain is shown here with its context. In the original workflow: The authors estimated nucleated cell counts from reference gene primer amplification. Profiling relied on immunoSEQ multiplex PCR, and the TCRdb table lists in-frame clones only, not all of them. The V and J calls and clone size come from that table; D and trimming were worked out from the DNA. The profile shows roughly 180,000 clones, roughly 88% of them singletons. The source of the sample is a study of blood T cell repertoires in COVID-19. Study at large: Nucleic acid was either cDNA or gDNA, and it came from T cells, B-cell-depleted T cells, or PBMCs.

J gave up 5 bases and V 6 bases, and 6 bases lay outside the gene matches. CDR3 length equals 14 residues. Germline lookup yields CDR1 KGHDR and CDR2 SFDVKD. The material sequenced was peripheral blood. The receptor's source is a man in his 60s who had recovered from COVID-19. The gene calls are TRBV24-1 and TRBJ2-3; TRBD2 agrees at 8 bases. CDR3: CATSRGGAEDTQYF. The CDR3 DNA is TGTGCCACCAGTCGGGGGGGCGCGGAAGATACGCAGTATTTT.